One sample yielded the 12 T cell receptor beta chains listed below, sequenced in a study of long-term antiretroviral therapy in people with HIV. Sequencing used immunoSEQ v3.0 at survey level. Method: immunoSEQ multiplex PCR; TCRdb's copy keeps in-frame clones and lacks some. The data contain around 26,000 clones, 65% to 90% of them seen just once; the ten biggest clones take up 2% to 2.5%. The specimen was unsorted PBMCs, collected 3 years after starting antiretroviral therapy. The receptors were gathered from a man aged 45-65 years with HIV.

The rearrangement links TRBV5-4 to TRBJ1-2; TRBD1 matches 9 bases. This CDR3 comprises 14 residues. J lost 5 bases, V lost 4 bases, and 6 bases had no gene match. CDR1 SGHNT and CDR2 YYREEE come from the germline V gene (reference sequence). DNA of the CDR3: TGTGCCAGCAGCACATACAGGGGGCAGTATGGCTACACCTTC. Residues: CASSTYRGQYGYTF.

The chain links TRBV6-1 to TRBJ2-1; D gene ambiguous. The germline V gene encodes CDR1 MNHNS and CDR2 SASEGT. The CDR3 is 15 amino acids. The V gene lost 5 bases and the J gene lost 10 bases, with 21 bases spanning the gap. This CDR3 is CASSPKPGLLQEQFF. The DNA of the CDR3 is TGTGCCAGCAGTCCTAAGCCGGGCCTCCTCCAGGAGCAGTTCTTC.

The chain links TRBV28 to TRBJ1-5, with 7 positions matching TRBD1. Germline V gene lookup returns CDR1 MDHEN and CDR2 SYDVKM. This CDR3 has 15 amino acids. With 5 bases clipped from V and 4 bases from J, the junction kept 8 bases outside the gene matches. The CDR3 reads CASSPNRGRNQPQHF. As DNA, the CDR3 is TGTGCCAGCAGTCCTAACAGGGGAAGGAATCAGCCCCAGCATTTT.

This clone has just one count. The rearrangement links TRBV13 to TRBJ2-3; 7 bases are a match to TRBD2. The CDR3 consists of 16 residues. V lost 2 bases to trimming and J lost 0 bases; unmatched junction nucleotides: 5. Per germline, CDR1 PRHDT and CDR2 FYEKMQ (reference sequence). CDR3 region: CASSLFAGESTDTQYF. The CDR3 nucleotides read TGTGCCAGCAGCTTATTCGCGGGGGAGAGCACAGATACGCAGTATTTT.

The rearrangement links TRBV7-9 to TRBJ2-7; TRBD1 aligns across 9 bases. Germline assignment: CDR1 SEHNR and CDR2 FQNEAQ (reference sequence). The CDR3 sequence is 16 residues long. The trim removed 5 bases at V and 1 base at J, leaving 9 bases unmatched. CDR3 in amino acids: CASSRTAGQGSYEQYF. DNA for the CDR3: TGTGCCAGCAGCCGCACAGCGGGACAGGGATCCTACGAGCAGTACTTC.

This chain connects TRBV28 to TRBJ1-5; D unclear. This CDR3 spans 15 amino acids. Germline V CDR1 and CDR2: MDHEN, SYDVKM. V lost 3 bases and J lost 0, with 9 bases in between. The CDR3 protein is CASSLRINSNQPQHF. CDR3 DNA sequence: TGTGCCAGCAGTTTGAGGATCAATAGCAATCAGCCCCAGCATTTT.

The rearrangement uses TRBV4-1 and TRBJ1-1; TRBD1 aligns across 7 bases. After removal of 4 bases from V and 4 bases from J, the junction contained 3 bases not matched to a gene. CDR3 length equals 13 residues. Per the germline V gene, CDR1 is MGHRA and CDR2 is YSYEKL. This CDR3 reads CASSRQGGTEAFF. In DNA, the CDR3 is TGCGCCAGCAGCCGACAGGGCGGCACTGAAGCTTTCTTT.

DNA of the CDR3: TGTGCCAGCGGGCAGGGAGGGAGGCAGCCCCAGCATTTT. Its protein is CASGQGGRQPQHF. The chain has TRBV7-2 and TRBJ1-5; D possibly corresponds to TRBD1 (5 bases). The ends were cut back, 8 bases at V and 7 bases at J, with 15 bases in the middle. CDR3 length: 13 amino acids. CDR1 SGHTA and CDR2 FQGNSA come from the germline V gene.

This chain connects TRBV6-1 to TRBJ2-3; TRBD1 might be the D (6 bases). Germline V gene data show CDR1 as MNHNS and CDR2 as SASEGT. This CDR3 spans 13 amino acids. The V end lost 4 bases, the J end lost 4 bases, and 9 bases lay between the germline ends. The CDR3, as DNA: TGTGCCAGCAGTGGTACAGGGCCAGATACGCAGTATTTT. Its protein product is CASSGTGPDTQYF.

The rearrangement uses TRBV13 and TRBJ2-1, with TRBD2 identical over 9 bases. Germline lookup yields CDR1 PRHDT and CDR2 FYEKMQ (reference sequence). With 4 bases clipped from V and 10 bases from J, the junction kept 8 bases outside the gene matches. This CDR3 region has 14 residues. The CDR3 DNA is TGTGCCAGCAGCTACTTGCTAGCGGGGAAAGAGCAGTTCTTC. It codes for CASSYLLAGKEQFF.

The rearrangement joins TRBV28 to TRBJ1-2; possible D gene TRBD1, 5 bases. The CDR3 is 15 residues long. Trimming took 2 bases from V and 5 from J, leaving 15 bases between them. The V gene's germline CDR1 is MDHEN and CDR2 SYDVKM. CDR3 nucleotide sequence: TGTGCCAGCAGTTTAGCGTGGGGGGGGAGTTATGGCTACACCTTC. This codes for CASSLAWGGSYGYTF.

The V call is TRBV11-3, the J call TRBJ1-1; D is ambiguous. The germline V and J ends were trimmed by 1 base and 3 bases, with 12 bases remaining between them. The CDR3 has 15 amino acids. The germline V gene encodes CDR1 SGHNT and CDR2 YENEEA. The CDR3 loop reads CASSLGVDGHTEAFF. DNA for the CDR3: TGTGCCAGCAGCTTAGGAGTTGACGGACACACTGAAGCTTTCTTT.